What follows are 27 T cell receptor beta chains derived from one specimen sequenced in a study of T-cell reconstitution after alpha-beta-depleted transplantation in children. This sample's TCRbeta library carried unique molecular identifier barcodes. MiXCR was run by TCRdb on the PCR reads, yielding one entry per CDR3 protein. This repertoire shows some 440,000 distinct CDR3 sequences, around 15% found once; its top ten account for just under 30%. The sequenced sample was PBMCs, mostly from graft donor cells, obtained 360 days after TCRalphabeta/CD19-depleted stem cell transplant. The source is a boy under three years old who had a stem cell transplant for Wiskott-Aldrich syndrome, so the T cells may come from the graft donor.

This chain joins TRBV20-1 and TRBJ2-1, with unresolved D. Germline lookup yields CDR1 DFQATT and CDR2 SNEGSKA (reference sequence). V shed 3 bases and J shed 6 bases, with 15 bases lying between them. The CDR3 spans 14 residues. CDR3 residues: CSASPPGRTNEQFF. In DNA form, the CDR3 reads TGCAGTGCTAGTCCCCCAGGCAGGACCAATGAGCAGTTCTTC.

This clonotype was seen many times. The chain joins TRBV15 to TRBJ2-1; 11 bases are shared with TRBD2. The V gene end was trimmed by 5 bases and the J gene end by 3 bases; junction bases not matched to a gene: 6. The CDR3 totals 16 residues. CDR1 and CDR2 (germline): LNHNV, YYDKDF (reference sequence). The CDR3 protein is CATSGSTSGIYNEQFF. The DNA for the CDR3 is TGTGCCACCAGCGGATCGACTAGCGGGATCTACAATGAGCAGTTCTTC.

The gene calls are TRBV9 and TRBJ2-5; TRBD2 aligns across 13 bases. V trimming: 0 bases; J trimming: 5 bases; junction bases outside the gene matches: 1. Germline loops: CDR1 SGDLS, CDR2 YYNGEE. CDR3 size: 15 residues. This CDR3 reads CASSVGLAGGETQYF. The CDR3 bases are TGTGCCAGCAGCGTAGGACTAGCGGGGGGTGAGACCCAGTACTTC. Using reference TRBV9 and TRBJ2-5 for the parts outside the CDR3, the full variable domain is DSGVTQTPKHLITATGQRVTLRCSPRSGDLSVYWYQQSLDQGLQFLIQYYNGEERAKGNILERFSAQQFPDLHSELNLSSLELGDSALYFCASSVGLAGGETQYFGPGTRLLVL.

This clonotype was seen a handful of times. This rearrangement joins TRBV12-3 or TRBV12-4 to TRBJ2-5; a possible D gene is TRBD1 (6 bases). V was trimmed by 6 bases and J by 0 bases, leaving 20 bases between them. This CDR3 region has 17 residues. The CDR3 is CASSLGTPSRYQETQYF. Here the CDR3 DNA reads TGTGCCAGCAGCCTCGGGACACCCTCTCGGTACCAAGAGACCCAGTACTTC.

The genes are TRBV20-1 and TRBJ2-5; D may be TRBD2 (5 bases). CDR3 length equals 12 residues. Trimming removed 6 bases at V and 5 bases at J, with 13 bases between. The germline CDR1 and CDR2 sequences are DFQATT and SNEGSKA (reference sequence). The CDR3: CSASKTSETQYF. As DNA, the CDR3 is TGCAGTGCGTCCAAAACTAGTGAGACCCAGTACTTC.

This chain links TRBV25-1 with TRBJ2-7, with a possible D match to TRBD1 (5 bases). The CDR3 is 13 amino acids. V was shortened by 5 bases and J by 7 bases, with 15 bases between the two germline ends. Germline V lookup: CDR1 MGHDK, CDR2 SYGVNS. The CDR3 loop is CASSSLGPLEQYF. The CDR3 nucleotides are TGTGCCAGCAGTTCCCTGGGGCCTTTGGAGCAGTACTTC.

The rearrangement links TRBV29-1 to TRBJ2-1; D not certain. Germline assignment: CDR1 SQVTM and CDR2 ANQGSEA. V was pared by 8 bases and J by 7 bases, with 18 bases between. The CDR3 length is 13 residues. In nucleotides, the CDR3 is TGCAGCTCAGGCGGTGGTGTACGGAATGAGCAGTTCTTC. Protein: CSSGGGVRNEQFF.

The rearrangement links TRBV15 to TRBJ2-7; D ambiguous. Trimming stripped 3 bases from V and 4 bases from J, with 10 bases between. The germline CDR1 and CDR2 sequences are LNHNV and YYDKDF (reference sequence). The CDR3 is 13 amino acids. The CDR3 loop reads CATSRTFLYEQYF. The CDR3 nucleotides are TGTGCCACCAGCAGGACCTTCCTATACGAGCAGTACTTC.

This clonotype was observed a few times. The V and J genes are TRBV18 and TRBJ2-1; D unresolved. V was trimmed by 6 bases and J by 6 bases, leaving 12 bases between them. The CDR3 sequence is 13 residues long. The V gene's germline CDR1 is KGHSH and CDR2 LQKENI. CDR3 loop: CASSGASFNEQFF. CDR3 sequence (DNA): TGTGCCAGCTCTGGTGCTTCGTTCAATGAGCAGTTCTTC.

The rearrangement joins TRBV7-9 to TRBJ2-7; a weak D match, TRBD2 (6 bases). Trimming cost V 0 bases and J 5 bases, with 17 bases left between them. Germline V gene lookup returns CDR1 SEHNR and CDR2 FQNEAQ (reference sequence). This CDR3 has 16 residues. This CDR3 is CASSLARLANLNEQYF. In nucleotides, the CDR3 is TGTGCCAGCAGCTTAGCGAGGCTAGCGAATCTCAACGAGCAGTACTTC.

The chain couples TRBV7-9 to TRBJ2-3, with TRBD2 as a possible D gene (5 bases). V gave up 0 bases and J gave up 2 bases, with 15 bases separating them. CDR1 is SEHNR, CDR2 FQNEAQ, per germline (reference sequence). The CDR3 has 17 amino acids. The CDR3 protein is CASSLANPSFFTDTQYF. The DNA for the CDR3 is TGTGCCAGCAGCTTAGCGAATCCTAGCTTCTTCACAGATACGCAGTATTTT.

This clonotype was counted only a few times. The chain combines TRBV5-1 with TRBJ2-7; tentatively, D is TRBD1 or TRBD2 (5 bases each). Germline values: CDR1 SGHRS, CDR2 YFSETQ. Trimming took 3 bases from V and 2 from J, leaving 15 bases between them. This CDR3 is built from 15 residues. The CDR3 region has the DNA TGCGCCAGCAGCTCTGCCGGGACGGCAGCCTACGAGCAGTACTTC. Protein: CASSSAGTAAYEQYF.

This clonotype has a handful of counts. The chain joins TRBV7-9 to TRBJ2-3; D not resolved. V gave up 0 bases and J gave up 2 bases, with 12 bases separating them. There are 16 residues in the CDR3. CDR1 and CDR2 from the germline V gene are SEHNR and FQNEAQ (reference sequence). The DNA for the CDR3 is TGTGCCAGCAGCTTAGCTAGGACCTACAACACAGATACGCAGTATTTT. Residues: CASSLARTYNTDTQYF.

This clonotype has more than one count but fewer than ten. The chain couples TRBV15 to TRBJ2-5; tentative D call: TRBD1 (5 bases). The germline V and J ends were trimmed by 2 bases and 1 base, with 11 bases remaining between them. Germline lookup yields CDR1 LNHNV and CDR2 YYDKDF (reference sequence). This CDR3 has 15 amino acids. The CDR3 DNA sequence: TGTGCCACCAGCAGATCAGGACAACTCCAAGAGACCCAGTACTTC. It encodes CATSRSGQLQETQYF.

This sequence joins TRBV9 and TRBJ1-2; D remains unclear. Germline V gives CDR1 SGDLS, CDR2 YYNGEE. The V end was cut by 0 bases, the J end by 4 bases, with 10 bases between. This CDR3 has 14 residues. The CDR3 spells CASSVDVRTYGYTF. The DNA of the CDR3 is TGTGCCAGCAGCGTAGATGTCAGGACCTATGGCTACACCTTC.

The genes are TRBV19 and TRBJ2-2; D gene unclear. Germline V gene data show CDR1 as LNHDA and CDR2 as SQIVND (reference sequence). Trimming took 8 bases from V and 0 from J, leaving 10 bases between them. The CDR3 extends over 14 amino acids. CDR3 sequence: CASRVDTNTGELFF. The CDR3 coding sequence is TGTGCCAGTCGCGTAGATACGAACACCGGGGAGCTGTTTTTT. Drawing the rest from reference TRBV19 and TRBJ2-2, the complete variable domain is DGGITQSPKYLFRKEGQNVTLSCEQNLNHDAMYWYRQDPGQGLRLIYYSQIVNDFQKGDIAEGYSVSREKKESFPLTVTSAQKNPTAFYLCASRVDTNTGELFFGEGSRLTVL.

The sample holds a few counts of this clonotype. The chain uses TRBV11-3 and TRBJ1-1; D is unresolved. Germline-derived CDR1 and CDR2 are SGHNT and YENEEA. The CDR3 is 11 residues long. With 1 base removed from V and 8 bases from J, the gap between germline ends came to 5 bases. This CDR3 reads CASSLAAEAFF. CDR3 sequence (DNA): TGTGCCAGCAGCTTAGCGGCCGAAGCTTTCTTT.

In its sample, this clonotype was seen a few times. The genes are TRBV7-8 and TRBJ2-1; no clear D gene. Germline values: CDR1 SGHVS, CDR2 FQNEAQ. The CDR3 is 14 residues long. V was trimmed by 1 base and J by 8 bases, leaving 12 bases between them. CDR3 sequence (DNA): TGTGCCAGCAGCTTAGTACTACCTTCGTATGAGCAGTTCTTC. Protein: CASSLVLPSYEQFF.

The gene calls are TRBV6-1 and TRBJ1-1; no clear D. The germline V and J ends were trimmed by 8 bases and 4 bases, with 17 bases remaining between them. Germline V gene lookup returns CDR1 MNHNS and CDR2 SASEGT. The CDR3 spans 14 residues. CDR3 nucleotide sequence: TGTGCCAGCTTTCCCCGCAGCGAGAGCACTGAAGCTTTCTTT. Translated, it gives CASFPRSESTEAFF.

The chain has TRBV27 and TRBJ2-2; TRBD1 matches at 9 bases. The CDR3 has 16 residues. Per the germline V gene, CDR1 is MNHEY and CDR2 is SMNVEV (reference sequence). V was clipped by 5 bases and J by 7 bases; unmatched bases: 11. CDR3 region: CASSRPGQGKDGELFF. CDR3 DNA sequence: TGTGCCAGCAGTCGACCGGGACAGGGCAAGGACGGGGAGCTGTTTTTT.

J is TRBJ2-4 and V is TRBV20-1; 7 nucleotides match TRBD2. CDR1 DFQATT and CDR2 SNEGSKA come from the germline V gene (reference sequence). The length of the CDR3 is 17 residues. The V gene end was trimmed by 1 base and the J gene end by 8 bases; junction bases not matched to a gene: 17. CDR3 residues: CSARGLGGRALKDIQYF. The CDR3 DNA reads TGCAGTGCTAGAGGTTTAGGAGGGAGGGCCTTAAAAGACATTCAGTACTTC.

This clonotype was seen more than once but under ten times. The V gene is TRBV5-1, the J gene TRBJ2-1, with D possibly TRBD2 on 7 matching bases. This CDR3 contains 15 residues. Germline V gene data show CDR1 as SGHRS and CDR2 as YFSETQ. Trimming cost V 3 bases and J 4 bases, with 14 bases left between them. CDR3 DNA sequence: TGCGCCAGCAGCTATGGGGCGGGGGCTTACAATGAGCAGTTCTTC. Translating gives CASSYGAGAYNEQFF.

V usage is TRBV7-8 and J usage is TRBJ2-1, with D possibly called TRBD1 or TRBD2 (5 bases each). The CDR3 has 16 amino acids. Trimming removed 1 base from V and 3 bases from J, with 13 bases in between. From germline, CDR1 is SGHVS and CDR2 FQNEAQ. In nucleotides, the CDR3 is TGTGCCAGCAGCTTAGAGGGGCGGGCCATCTACAATGAGCAGTTCTTC. It translates to CASSLEGRAIYNEQFF.

The chain links TRBV20-1 to TRBJ2-7; D is ambiguous. CDR3 size: 13 residues. Germline-derived CDR1 and CDR2 are DFQATT and SNEGSKA (reference sequence). V was cut by 6 bases and J by 0 bases, with 12 bases left in between. CDR3 in DNA: TGCAGTGCATCCCGACCGAGCTCCTACGAGCAGTACTTC. Protein: CSASRPSSYEQYF.

This chain connects TRBV7-8 to TRBJ2-3; 13 bases align to TRBD2. Per germline, CDR1 SGHVS and CDR2 FQNEAQ. Trimming at V came to 5 bases and at J to 2 bases, leaving 10 bases not matched to a gene. CDR3 length equals 18 residues. The CDR3 region is CASSPRLTSGRNTDTQYF. In DNA, the CDR3 is TGTGCCAGCAGCCCAAGACTGACTAGCGGGAGGAACACAGATACGCAGTATTTT.

V usage is TRBV9 and J usage is TRBJ2-7; TRBD2 matches at 8 bases. The CDR3 spans 15 residues. V was pared by 0 bases and J by 3 bases, with 5 bases of the junction left unmatched. Per germline, CDR1 SGDLS and CDR2 YYNGEE. The CDR3 coding sequence is TGTGCCAGCAGCGTAGACGGGAGGGCCATCTACGAGCAGTACTTC. This encodes CASSVDGRAIYEQYF. Filled out from reference TRBV9 and TRBJ2-7, the complete variable domain reads DSGVTQTPKHLITATGQRVTLRCSPRSGDLSVYWYQQSLDQGLQFLIQYYNGEERAKGNILERFSAQQFPDLHSELNLSSLELGDSALYFCASSVDGRAIYEQYFGPGTRLTVT.

The J gene is TRBJ1-2, the V gene TRBV4-1; 9 bases agree with TRBD1. Germline V lookup: CDR1 MGHRA, CDR2 YSYEKL. V lost 3 bases to trimming and J lost 12 bases; unmatched junction nucleotides: 17. The CDR3 extends over 16 amino acids. CDR3 sequence (DNA): TGCGCCAGCAGCCAGGTCGACAGGGGGACACGGGTGCCTAACACCTTC. This encodes CASSQVDRGTRVPNTF.